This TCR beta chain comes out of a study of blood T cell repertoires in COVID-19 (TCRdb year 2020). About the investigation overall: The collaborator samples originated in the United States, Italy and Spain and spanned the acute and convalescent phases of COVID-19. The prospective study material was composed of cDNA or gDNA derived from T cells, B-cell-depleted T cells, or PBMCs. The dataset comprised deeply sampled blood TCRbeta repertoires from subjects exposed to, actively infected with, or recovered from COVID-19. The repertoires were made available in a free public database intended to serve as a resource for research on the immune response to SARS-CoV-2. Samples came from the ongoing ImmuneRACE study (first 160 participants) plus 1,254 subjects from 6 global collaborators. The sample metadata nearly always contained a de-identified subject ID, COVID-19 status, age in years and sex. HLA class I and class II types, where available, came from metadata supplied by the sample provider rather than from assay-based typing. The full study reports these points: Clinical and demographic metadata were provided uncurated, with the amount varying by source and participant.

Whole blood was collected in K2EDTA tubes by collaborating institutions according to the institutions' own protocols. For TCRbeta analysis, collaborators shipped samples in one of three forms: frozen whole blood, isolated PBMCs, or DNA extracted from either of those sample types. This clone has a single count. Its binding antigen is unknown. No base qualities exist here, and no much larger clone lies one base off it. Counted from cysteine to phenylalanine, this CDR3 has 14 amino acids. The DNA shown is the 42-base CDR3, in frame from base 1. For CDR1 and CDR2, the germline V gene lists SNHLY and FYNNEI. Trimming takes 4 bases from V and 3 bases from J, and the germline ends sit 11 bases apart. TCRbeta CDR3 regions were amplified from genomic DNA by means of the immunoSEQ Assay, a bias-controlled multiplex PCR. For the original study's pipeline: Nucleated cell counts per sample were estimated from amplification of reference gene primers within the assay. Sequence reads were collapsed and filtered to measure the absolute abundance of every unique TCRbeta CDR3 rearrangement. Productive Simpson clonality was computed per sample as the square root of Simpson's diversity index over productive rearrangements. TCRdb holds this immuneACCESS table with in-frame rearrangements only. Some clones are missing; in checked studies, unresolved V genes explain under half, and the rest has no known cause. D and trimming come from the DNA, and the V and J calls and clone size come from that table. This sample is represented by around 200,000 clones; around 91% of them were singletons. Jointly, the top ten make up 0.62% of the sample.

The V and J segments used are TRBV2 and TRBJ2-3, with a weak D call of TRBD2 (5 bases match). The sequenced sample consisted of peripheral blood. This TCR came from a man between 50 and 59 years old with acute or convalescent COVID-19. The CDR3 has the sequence CASSAYWRTDTQYF. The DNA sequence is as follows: TGTGCCAGCAGTGCCTACTGGAGGACAGATACGCAGTATTTT.